The present T cell receptor (beta chain) was sequenced within a study of CD8 T cells in Susac syndrome. About this clonotype itself: Germline is not matched at one junction end, which may reflect a read error.

CD8+ and CD4+ T cells from blood underwent TCR beta sequencing. TEMRA cells were FACS-enriched, and CD8+ and CD4+ T cells were isolated negatively. Reverse transcription used roughly 0.45 to 1 ug RNA and random hexamers. Amplification of TCR beta CDR3 was carried out by immunoSEQ multiplex PCR, which covered 54 Vbeta and 13 Jbeta segments. TCRdb re-analysed the immunoSEQ multiplex PCR reads in MiXCR, keeping a single row per CDR3 protein. The sample lists 100,000 to 150,000 distinct CDR3 sequences, just under 95% occurring once. This CDR3 contains 13 residues. The receptor comes from a human donor in good health. The sample comprised CD4+ T cells from PBMCs. The chain employs TRBV12-3 or TRBV12-4 and TRBJ2-7; D is ambiguous. DNA of the CDR3: TGTGCCAGCAGTTCAGGTGGTTCCTCCGAGCAGTACTTC. This sequence encodes CASSSGGSSEQYF.